The next 22 T cell receptor beta chains were all read from a single sample in a study of CD8 T cells in Susac syndrome. The RNA input was roughly 0.45 to 1 ug, and it was reverse transcribed with random hexamers. TCRdb recomputed calls from the immunoSEQ multiplex PCR reads with MiXCR, one row per CDR3 protein. The sample lists 150,000 to 200,000 distinct CDR3 sequences; approximately 95% were seen once. Sequencing used CD4+ T cells from PBMCs. These receptors were taken from a human donor in good health.

The V and J genes are TRBV15 and TRBJ2-1; D remains unclear. The CDR3 sequence is 13 residues long. Germline values: CDR1 LNHNV, CDR2 YYDKDF (reference sequence). Trimming pared 1 base from V and 5 bases from J, leaving 6 bases between. CDR3 in DNA: TGTGCCACCAGCAGAGTAACAGACAATGAGCAGTTCTTC. Translating gives CATSRVTDNEQFF.

The chain has TRBV2 and TRBJ2-3, with 10 bases matching TRBD2. This CDR3 comprises 17 residues. Trimming at V came to 6 bases and at J to 7 bases, leaving 16 bases not matched to a gene. Germline CDR1 and CDR2: SNHLY and FYNNEI. The CDR3 spells CASSLAGVRTADNTQYF. In DNA form, the CDR3 reads TGTGCCAGCAGCCTAGCGGGAGTGCGGACGGCGGACAATACGCAGTATTTT.

The rearrangement links TRBV30 to TRBJ1-3; unclear D gene. Germline assignment: CDR1 GTSNPN and CDR2 SVGIG (reference sequence). There are 12 residues in the CDR3. Deletions cut 5 bases from V and 4 bases from J, with 9 bases between. The CDR3 DNA reads as TGTGCCTGGGTCCCCTCGGGAAACACCATATATTTT. Amino acid sequence: CAWVPSGNTIYF. Complete variable domain (other parts from reference TRBV30 and TRBJ1-3): SQTIHQWPATLVQPVGSPLSLECTVEGTSNPNLYWYRQAAGRGLQLLFYSVGIGQISSEVPQNLSASRPQDRQFILSSKKLLLSDSGFYLCAWVPSGNTIYFGEGSWLTVV.

This chain uses TRBV4-3 with TRBJ2-3; TRBD2 agrees at 12 bases. CDR3 length: 16 residues. CDR1 is LGHNA, CDR2 YSLEER, per germline. The trim removed 4 bases at V and 9 bases at J, leaving 11 bases unmatched. CDR3 loop: CASSLDLAGGPRTQYF. The CDR3 DNA reads TGCGCCAGCAGCCTCGACCTAGCGGGAGGGCCCCGGACGCAGTATTTT.

The CDR3 DNA reads as TGTGCCAGCAGTAGGGTGGAGGGCTATGGCTACACCTTC. Amino acid sequence: CASSRVEGYGYTF. This chain joins TRBV2 and TRBJ1-2; D call uncertain. CDR3 length equals 13 residues. The germline gives CDR1 SNHLY, CDR2 FYNNEI. V was clipped by 5 bases and J by 4 bases, with 11 bases between them.

CDR3 bases: TGTGCCACCAGTGAGGGGGGATTTGCCAATCAGCCCCAGCATTTT. As protein: CATSEGGFANQPQHF. This rearrangement joins TRBV24-1 to TRBJ1-5, with a possible D match to TRBD1 (5 bases). The CDR3 extends over 15 amino acids. Germline assignment: CDR1 KGHDR and CDR2 SFDVKD. The V end was cut by 4 bases, the J end by 3 bases, with 12 bases between.

The genes are TRBV6-2 or TRBV6-3 and TRBJ2-7; 8 positions agree with TRBD2. Germline assignment: CDR1 MNHEY and CDR2 SVGEGT. This CDR3 is built from 14 residues. In DNA form, the CDR3 reads TGTGCTACGCAGCGGCTAGCGGGTCTCTACGAGCAGTACTTC. Amino acid sequence: CATQRLAGLYEQYF.

This clonotype was detected only once. This chain joins TRBV2 and TRBJ2-1; TRBD2 matches 8 bases. CDR1 and CDR2 from the germline V gene are SNHLY and FYNNEI. The junction had 13 bases not matched to a gene; V was cut back by 1 base and J by 8 bases. This CDR3 region has 17 residues. CDR3 loop: CASSEEIGIAGIDEQFF. CDR3 in DNA: TGTGCCAGCAGTGAAGAGATCGGTATAGCGGGAATAGATGAGCAGTTCTTC.

This rearrangement joins TRBV12-3 or TRBV12-4 to TRBJ2-3, with D perhaps TRBD2 (5 bases). Deletions cut 3 bases from V and 2 bases from J, with 12 bases between. This CDR3 has 15 residues. CDR3: CASSLGVHPTDTQYF. As DNA, the CDR3 is TGTGCCAGCAGTTTGGGAGTCCACCCCACAGATACGCAGTATTTT.

This sequence joins TRBV24-1 and TRBJ2-1; the D gene is possibly TRBD2 (5 bases). CDR3 length equals 15 residues. The V gene lost 5 bases and the J gene lost 1 base, with 11 bases spanning the gap. From germline, CDR1 is KGHDR and CDR2 SFDVKD. DNA of the CDR3: TGTGCCACCAGTGCCCCCCGGGGTTCCTACAATGAGCAGTTCTTC. It yields the protein CATSAPRGSYNEQFF.

The chain links TRBV29-1 to TRBJ1-2; 9 bases agree with TRBD1. This CDR3 spans 14 amino acids. Germline CDR1 and CDR2: SQVTM and ANQGSEA. The V segment lost 1 base and the J segment 3 bases; nucleotides outside the gene matches: 3. The CDR3 DNA reads as TGCAGCGTTGAAGGGACAGGGGTTGACTATGGCTACACCTTC. It yields the protein CSVEGTGVDYGYTF. Looking up the rest from reference TRBV29-1 and TRBJ1-2 gives the full variable domain: SAVISQKPSRDICQRGTSLTIQCQVDSQVTMMFWYRQQPGQSLTLIATANQGSEATYESGFVIDKFPISRPNLTFSTLTVSNMSPEDSSIYLCSVEGTGVDYGYTFGSGTRLTVV.

This clonotype was seen just once. The chain is built from TRBV28 and TRBJ2-6, with 7 bases aligning to TRBD1. The CDR3 spans 15 residues. The V gene's germline CDR1 is MDHEN and CDR2 SYDVKM. The ends lost 5 bases at V and 3 bases at J; junction bases unmatched: 4. This CDR3 is CASSPPGGGANVLTF. DNA for the CDR3: TGTGCCAGCAGTCCCCCAGGGGGTGGGGCCAACGTCCTGACTTTC.

The V and J genes are TRBV7-2 and TRBJ2-7, with 8 bases aligning to TRBD2. Germline CDR1 reads SGHTA; CDR2 reads FQGNSA. After removal of 0 bases from V and 3 bases from J, the junction contained 4 bases not matched to a gene. CDR3 length: 15 residues. The CDR3 here is CASSLAGGRHYEQYF. Here the CDR3 DNA reads TGTGCCAGCAGCTTAGCCGGCGGGAGGCACTACGAGCAGTACTTC. Combining the CDR3 with reference TRBV7-2 and TRBJ2-7 gives the whole variable domain GAGVSQSPSNKVTEKGKDVELRCDPISGHTALYWYRQSLGQGLEFLIYFQGNSAPDKSGLPSDRFSAERTGGSVSTLTIQRTQQEDSAVYLCASSLAGGRHYEQYFGPGTRLTVT.

V and J are TRBV5-4 and TRBJ2-6, with 8 positions matching TRBD1. The CDR3 totals 18 residues. V lost 0 bases, J lost 0 bases, and 5 bases stayed unmatched. Germline V gene data show CDR1 as SGHNT and CDR2 as YYREEE (reference sequence). CDR3 sequence reads: CASSLVGQGDSGANVLTF. In DNA, the CDR3 is TGTGCCAGCAGCTTGGTTGGACAGGGAGACTCTGGGGCCAACGTCCTGACTTTC.

The chain recombines TRBV7-9 with TRBJ2-3; TRBD2 agrees at 8 bases. The CDR3 loop spans 16 amino acids. Germline V CDR1 and CDR2: SEHNR, FQNEAQ (reference sequence). J gave up 0 bases and V 3 bases, and 5 bases lay outside the gene matches. For the CDR3, the DNA is TGTGCCAGCAGCTTTCGACTAGCGTCTAGCACAGATACGCAGTATTTT. This codes for CASSFRLASSTDTQYF.

This chain uses TRBV12-3 or TRBV12-4 with TRBJ1-4; D remains ambiguous. V was pared by 5 bases and J by 2 bases, with 9 bases between. The CDR3 sequence is 14 residues long. As DNA, the CDR3 is TGTGCCAGCAGTGAATGGCAGACTAATGAAAAACTGTTTTTT. It yields the protein CASSEWQTNEKLFF.

This rearrangement joins TRBV2 to TRBJ1-4; TRBD1 matches 8 bases. Germline V gene data show CDR1 as SNHLY and CDR2 as FYNNEI. This CDR3 region has 14 residues. With V trimmed by 4 bases and J by 7 bases, 5 bases remained unmatched. The CDR3, as DNA: TGTGCCAGCAGTGCCTTGGACAGGGCTGAAAAACTGTTTTTT. Translating it yields CASSALDRAEKLFF.

This sequence joins TRBV12-3 or TRBV12-4 and TRBJ1-2, with D hard to call. The V and J ends lost 6 bases and 7 bases respectively, with 12 bases between them. This CDR3 has 12 residues. The CDR3 region is CASSFDVVGYTF. CDR3 DNA: TGTGCCAGCAGCTTTGACGTGGTTGGCTACACCTTC.

The rearrangement links TRBV9 to TRBJ1-5, with a tentative D call TRBD1 (5 bases). The ends were cut back, 1 base at V and 10 bases at J, with 18 bases in the middle. Germline V CDR1 and CDR2: SGDLS, YYNGEE. This CDR3 comprises 15 residues. CDR3 region: CASSVSGDSLNPQHF. The CDR3 coding sequence is TGTGCCAGCAGCGTATCGGGGGACTCCTTGAACCCCCAGCATTTT. The full variable domain, in which reference TRBV9 and TRBJ1-5 provide the parts outside the CDR3, is DSGVTQTPKHLITATGQRVTLRCSPRSGDLSVYWYQQSLDQGLQFLIQYYNGEERAKGNILERFSAQQFPDLHSELNLSSLELGDSALYFCASSVSGDSLNPQHFGDGTRLSIL.

This chain connects TRBV3-1 to TRBJ2-1; no clear D gene. Per the germline V gene, CDR1 is LGHDT and CDR2 is YNNKEL (reference sequence). The CDR3 extends over 13 amino acids. V was trimmed by 7 bases and J by 2 bases, leaving 9 bases between them. The chain's CDR3 is CASTVGTYNEQFF. As DNA, the CDR3 is TGTGCCAGCACAGTGGGGACCTACAATGAGCAGTTCTTC.

This chain links TRBV11-2 with TRBJ2-2; D not certain. The CDR3 is 13 residues long. The V end was cut by 9 bases, the J end by 5 bases, with 13 bases between. CDR1 is SGHAT and CDR2 is FQNNGV in the germline V gene. For the CDR3, the DNA is TGTGCCAGTTTAAGGTCCGCGACCGGGGAGCTGTTTTTT. As protein: CASLRSATGELFF. The full variable domain, in which reference TRBV11-2 and TRBJ2-2 provide the parts outside the CDR3, is EAGVAQSPRYKIIEKRQSVAFWCNPISGHATLYWYQQILGQGPKLLIQFQNNGVVDDSQLPKDRFSAERLKGVDSTLKIQPAKLEDSAVYLCASLRSATGELFFGEGSRLTVL.

The rearrangement links TRBV29-1 to TRBJ1-3, with D hard to call. Trimming cost V 3 bases and J 7 bases, with 7 bases left between them. From germline, CDR1 is SQVTM and CDR2 ANQGSEA. The CDR3 loop spans 11 amino acids. DNA for the CDR3: TGCAGCGTTGATGAAGGGAACACCATATATTTT. Its translation: CSVDEGNTIYF.